A single sample gave rise to the 9 T cell receptor beta chains below, sequenced in a study of tumor-infiltrating lymphocytes in localized non-small cell lung cancer. This table comes from immunoSEQ multiplex PCR, and its TCRdb copy is limited to in-frame clones, with some not included. The table includes 5,200 or so clones, around 69% detected once. The sample taken for sequencing was lung tumor tissue. The source is a human donor with non-small cell lung cancer.

This clone was seen a few times. The chain employs TRBV6-5 and TRBJ2-1; D is undetermined. CDR1 and CDR2 from the germline V gene are MNHEY and SVGAGI. The CDR3 has 14 amino acids. Trimming left V 7 bases short and J 2 bases short, with 12 bases between. The CDR3, as DNA: TGTGCCAGCAAAGACCCGGAAACCTACAATGAGCAGTTCTTC. Its translation is CASKDPETYNEQFF.

By share, this clone counts as medium-sized. V and J are TRBV16 and TRBJ1-5, with D uncertain. Germline CDR1 KGHSY, CDR2 FQNENV. V dropped 0 bases and J dropped 7 bases, with 4 bases sitting between them. This CDR3 region has 12 residues. CDR3 protein: CASSQSWQPQHF. CDR3 nucleotides: TGTGCCAGCAGCCAATCATGGCAGCCCCAGCATTTT.

This chain joins TRBV27 and TRBJ2-1, with no clear D. The V gene lost 4 bases and the J gene lost 11 bases, with 15 bases spanning the gap. Germline CDR1 and CDR2: MNHEY and SMNVEV (reference sequence). This CDR3 region has 13 residues. The DNA of the CDR3 is TGTGCCAGCAGTTCCGCCCCCAGTCCTAAGCAGTTCTTC. Amino acids: CASSSAPSPKQFF.

In this sample, this clone turned up a few times. CDR3 sequence (DNA): TGCGCCAGCAGCCAAGTAGGGGGGCAGCTGTATGGCTACACCTTC. Translated, it gives CASSQVGGQLYGYTF. This chain uses TRBV4-3 with TRBJ1-2, with D perhaps TRBD1 (6 bases). The CDR3 is 15 residues long. Germline assignment: CDR1 LGHNA and CDR2 YSLEER. V was trimmed by 1 base and J by 5 bases, leaving 14 bases between them.

The chain has TRBV13 and TRBJ2-5, with 7 bases aligning to TRBD1. The CDR3 covers 14 residues. Germline V gene sequence: CDR1 PRHDT, CDR2 FYEKMQ (reference sequence). J gave up 1 base and V 5 bases, and 4 bases lay outside the gene matches. CDR3 in DNA: TGTGCCAGCAGCCCGGGACAGATCCAAGAGACCCAGTACTTC. Translation gives CASSPGQIQETQYF.

The gene calls are TRBV11-3 and TRBJ2-2; TRBD1 agrees at 8 bases. The CDR3 runs 15 residues. Germline trimming cut 4 bases from V and 4 bases from J; bases unmatched to any gene: 5. Germline values: CDR1 SGHNT, CDR2 YENEEA. The CDR3 DNA is TGTGCCAGCAGCTCTCTGGACAGGGTCACCGGGGAGCTGTTTTTT. It translates to CASSSLDRVTGELFF.

The sample holds a few counts of this clone. This chain links TRBV4-2 with TRBJ1-3; D not resolved. Trimming removed 4 bases from V and 0 bases from J, with 13 bases in between. CDR3 size: 16 residues. Germline values: CDR1 LGHNA, CDR2 YNFKEQ. In nucleotides, the CDR3 is TGTGCCAGCAGCCCTCTCACGGGGAGCTCTGGAAACACCATATATTTT. Encoded protein: CASSPLTGSSGNTIYF.

This chain connects TRBV2 to TRBJ2-7, with D possibly TRBD1 on 5 matching bases. Trimming removed 0 bases from V and 1 base from J, with 13 bases in between. This CDR3 is 16 amino acids long. Germline values: CDR1 SNHLY, CDR2 FYNNEI. CDR3 sequence reads: CASSEALGAASYEQYV. CDR3 nucleotides: TGTGCCAGCAGTGAAGCGCTTGGGGCAGCATCCTACGAGCAGTACGTC.

This clone was observed once. The rearrangement uses TRBV11-3 and TRBJ2-1; D unresolved. From germline, CDR1 is SGHNT and CDR2 YENEEA. This CDR3 has 11 residues. Trimming removed 3 bases at V and 7 bases at J, with 4 bases between. CDR3 loop: CASSFMNEQFF. The CDR3 bases are TGTGCCAGCAGCTTTATGAATGAGCAGTTCTTC. The variable domain in full, with the rest retrieved from reference TRBV11-3 and TRBJ2-1, is EAGVVQSPRYKIIEKKQPVAFWCNPISGHNTLYWYLQNLGQGPELLIRYENEEAVDDSQLPKDRFSAERLKGVDSTLKIQPAELGDSAVYLCASSFMNEQFFGPGTRLTVL.